This TCR beta chain was documented in a study of blood T cell repertoires in COVID-19. At the level of the study: Samples of COVID-19 (acute and convalescent) were obtained from the United States, Italy and Spain.

Only in-frame clones appear in the TCRdb table, and some are missing; sequencing was by immunoSEQ multiplex PCR. The repertoire has about 240,000 clones, about 91% of them found once; the top ten carry 2% to 3%. With 0 bases removed from V and 4 bases from J, the gap between germline ends came to 10 bases. This CDR3 comprises 14 residues. From germline, CDR1 is MNHEY and CDR2 SMNVEV (reference sequence). Participants, 18 to 89 years old, spanned under 25 US areas. Allocation to cohorts depended on clinical history reported by the participants. A single count supports this clone. Other nucleotide sequences in the sample specify the same CDR3.

This sequence was found in a young woman with acute COVID-19. What was sequenced was PBMCs or T cells enriched from blood (not recorded which). The rearrangement uses TRBV27 and TRBJ2-7; D perhaps matches TRBD2 (6 bases). The CDR3 reads CASSLSGGIYEQYF. DNA for the CDR3: TGTGCCAGCAGTTTATCTGGGGGGATTTACGAGCAGTACTTC.